The source of this T cell receptor (beta chain) is a study of blood T cell repertoires in COVID-19. After removal of 7 bases from V and 8 bases from J, the junction contained 10 bases not matched to a gene. The CDR3 runs to 13 residues. CDR1 is LNHDA, CDR2 SQIVND, per germline (reference sequence). In the authors' workflow: The authors estimated nucleated cell counts from reference gene primer amplification. The repertoire was sequenced with immunoSEQ multiplex PCR; TCRdb's copy has only in-frame clones and lacks some. That table is the source of V, J and clone size, and D and trimming were worked out from the DNA. The sample contains about 130,000 clones, around 80% of which appear only once.

Source material: peripheral blood. The chain couples TRBV19 to TRBJ1-1; the match to TRBD1 covers 7 bases. The TCR comes from an older woman with acute or convalescent COVID-19. The CDR3 DNA reads as TGTGCCAGTATGGGGGACAGCAGATGGGAAGCTTTCTTT. As protein: CASMGDSRWEAFF.